Following are 25 T cell receptor beta chains from one sample sequenced in a study of blood T cell repertoires in COVID-19. The protocol was immunoSEQ multiplex PCR, while the TCRdb copy is restricted to in-frame clones and leaves out a portion. Found here are about 80,000 clones, roughly 79% of them singletons; the top ten hold approximately 15%. Input material: peripheral blood. The receptors come from a human donor in a cohort sampled during active COVID-19.

The rearrangement joins TRBV9 to TRBJ1-5; D ambiguous. CDR1 and CDR2 (germline): SGDLS, YYNGEE. V was pared by 1 base and J by 7 bases, with 12 bases between. This CDR3 is 14 amino acids long. The CDR3 loop reads CASSVWGGGQPQHF. In DNA form, the CDR3 reads TGTGCCAGCAGCGTATGGGGAGGTGGGCAGCCCCAGCATTTT.

The V gene is TRBV6-6, the J gene TRBJ2-5, with TRBD2 matching over 8 bases. The CDR3 runs to 14 residues. V shed 2 bases and J 9 bases; nucleotides not matched to a gene: 8. The germline V gene encodes CDR1 MNHNY and CDR2 SVGAGI (reference sequence). DNA of the CDR3: TGTGCCAGCAGTTACCAAACCGGGGGGGCGCCCCAGTACTTC. Amino acids: CASSYQTGGAPQYF.

This clone turned up a few times. The V and J genes are TRBV27 and TRBJ2-3; D is possibly TRBD2 (5 bases). Trimming left V 7 bases short and J 1 base short, with 9 bases between. In germline, CDR1 is MNHEY, CDR2 SMNVEV (reference sequence). The length of the CDR3 is 13 residues. CDR3 residues: CASNRGRTDTQYF. CDR3 bases: TGTGCCAGCAATAGAGGGCGCACAGATACGCAGTATTTT.

J is TRBJ1-1 and V is TRBV2; the match to TRBD1 covers 7 bases. The germline V gene has CDR1 SNHLY and CDR2 FYNNEI. This CDR3 is 14 amino acids long. V was clipped by 6 bases and J by 4 bases; unmatched bases: 8. This CDR3 is CASRVTGAGTEAFF. CDR3 nucleotides: TGTGCCAGCAGGGTAACAGGGGCGGGCACTGAAGCTTTCTTT.

The chain joins TRBV6-2 or TRBV6-3 to TRBJ2-7, with D possibly TRBD1 on 6 matching bases. Germline loops: CDR1 MNHEY, CDR2 SVGEGT. The CDR3 contains 17 residues. Trimming pared 4 bases from V and 4 bases from J, leaving 23 bases between. This chain's CDR3 is CASSFGRDNSNPYEQYV. The CDR3 DNA sequence: TGTGCCAGCAGTTTTGGAAGGGACAACTCAAACCCTTACGAGCAGTACGTC.

The chain has TRBV19 and TRBJ1-5, with D perhaps TRBD1 (5 bases). V dropped 3 bases and J dropped 1 base, with 13 bases sitting between them. Germline lookup yields CDR1 LNHDA and CDR2 SQIVND (reference sequence). The CDR3 totals 16 residues. CDR3 in DNA: TGTGCCAGTAGTATGGGTGGGGGGATGAGCAATCAGCCCCAGCATTTT. This gives the protein CASSMGGGMSNQPQHF.

The gene calls are TRBV6-5 and TRBJ2-2, with 8 bases matching TRBD1. CDR3 length equals 15 residues. Unmatched junction bases numbered 5, after V lost 2 bases and J lost 6 bases. Germline V CDR1 and CDR2: MNHEY, SVGAGI. The CDR3 protein is CASSYEGTGAGELFF. For the CDR3, the DNA is TGTGCCAGCAGTTACGAGGGGACAGGAGCCGGGGAGCTGTTTTTT.

This clone was detected only once. The chain links TRBV7-9 to TRBJ2-3; the match to TRBD2 covers 7 bases. The CDR3 runs to 16 residues. The ends lost 5 bases at V and 6 bases at J; junction bases unmatched: 14. Germline CDR1 and CDR2: SEHNR and FQNEAQ (reference sequence). The CDR3 DNA reads TGTGCCAGCAGCCATTGGCGCGCGGGAGAGGAGGATACGCAGTATTTT. Amino acids: CASSHWRAGEEDTQYF. Supplemented by reference TRBV7-9 and TRBJ2-3, the full variable domain reads DTGVSQNPRHKITKRGQNVTFRCDPISEHNRLYWYRQTLGQGPEFLTYFQNEAQLEKSRLLSDRFSAERPKGSFSTLEIQRTEQGDSAMYLCASSHWRAGEEDTQYFGPGTRLTVL.

V is TRBV6-2 or TRBV6-3 and J is TRBJ2-7; no clear D. This CDR3 has 13 amino acids. Germline V gives CDR1 MNHEY, CDR2 SVGEGT. V was shortened by 5 bases and J by 6 bases, with 14 bases between the two germline ends. CDR3 sequence (DNA): TGTGCCAGCAGTCCACCCGGAGTTGGCGAGCAGTACGTC. This sequence encodes CASSPPGVGEQYV.

V gene TRBV6-1 combines with J gene TRBJ1-1; maybe TRBD1 (5 bases). The CDR3 consists of 14 residues. Germline V gives CDR1 MNHNS, CDR2 SASEGT. The V end was cut by 2 bases, the J end by 0 bases, with 7 bases between. The CDR3 DNA follows: TGTGCCAGCAGTGAACCAGGGATGAACACTGAAGCTTTCTTT. This encodes CASSEPGMNTEAFF.

This chain joins TRBV7-9 and TRBJ2-3, with 8 bases aligning to TRBD1. The CDR3 length is 14 residues. CDR1 and CDR2 from the germline V gene are SEHNR and FQNEAQ (reference sequence). Trimming took 5 bases from V and 2 from J; bases not matched to a gene: 3. CDR3 sequence reads: CASSPGQATDTQYF. The CDR3 nucleotides read TGTGCCAGCAGCCCGGGACAGGCCACAGATACGCAGTATTTT.

This chain links TRBV27 with TRBJ1-6; 7 bases agree with TRBD1. V lost 5 bases to trimming and J lost 16 bases; unmatched junction nucleotides: 11. Germline V gene data show CDR1 as MNHEY and CDR2 as SMNVEV (reference sequence). There are 13 residues in the CDR3. The CDR3 DNA follows: TGTGCCAGCAGTATCCGACAGGGTCGAGAACTCCACTTT. This sequence encodes CASSIRQGRELHF.

The genes are TRBV11-2 and TRBJ2-3; D is undetermined. From germline, CDR1 is SGHAT and CDR2 FQNNGV. The length of the CDR3 is 12 residues. V was trimmed by 4 bases and J by 8 bases, leaving 10 bases between them. The CDR3 loop is CASSSEERTQYF. In nucleotides, the CDR3 is TGTGCCAGCAGCTCTGAGGAGCGTACGCAGTATTTT.

The chain has TRBV6-1 and TRBJ1-4; D unresolved. Germline V gene lookup returns CDR1 MNHNS and CDR2 SASEGT. The V end was cut by 3 bases, the J end by 0 bases, with 8 bases between. This CDR3 contains 15 residues. This chain's CDR3 is CASSEFIATNEKLFF. DNA for the CDR3: TGTGCCAGCAGTGAGTTCATAGCAACTAATGAAAAACTGTTTTTT.

The chain employs TRBV24-1 and TRBJ2-3; 7 positions agree with TRBD2. The CDR3 loop spans 13 amino acids. J gave up 4 bases and V 6 bases, and 3 bases lay outside the gene matches. Germline values: CDR1 KGHDR, CDR2 SFDVKD. CDR3 protein: CATSWGGSDTQYF. DNA of the CDR3: TGTGCCACCAGTTGGGGAGGGTCAGATACGCAGTATTTT.

V usage is TRBV3-1 (or the pseudogene TRBV3-2) and J usage is TRBJ2-2, with TRBD1 identical over 9 bases. After removal of 6 bases from V and 5 bases from J, the junction contained 4 bases not matched to a gene. Germline assignment: CDR1 LGHDT and CDR2 YNNKEL (reference sequence). The CDR3 has 14 residues. CDR3 sequence (DNA): TGTGCCAGCAGACAGGGGGCGGTAACCGGGGAGCTGTTTTTT. Translated, it gives CASRQGAVTGELFF.

V gene TRBV5-1 combines with J gene TRBJ1-3, with a tentative D call TRBD1 (5 bases). The CDR3 is 15 amino acids. The germline gives CDR1 SGHRS, CDR2 YFSETQ. V lost 0 bases and J 4 bases, leaving 11 bases between the germline ends. DNA of the CDR3: TGCGCCAGCAGCTTGGCCCCGGACAACGGAAACACCATATATTTT. It specifies CASSLAPDNGNTIYF.

V and J are TRBV3-1 (or the pseudogene TRBV3-2) and TRBJ2-1, with 8 bases identical to TRBD2. Trimming at V came to 3 bases and at J to 3 bases, leaving 7 bases not matched to a gene. Germline V gene sequence: CDR1 LGHDT, CDR2 YNNKEL (reference sequence). The CDR3 has 16 residues. The chain's CDR3 is CASSQNSGENYNEQFF. The CDR3 nucleotides read TGTGCCAGCAGCCAGAATAGCGGGGAGAACTACAATGAGCAGTTCTTC.

This clone was observed a single time. The chain joins TRBV30 to TRBJ1-5, with D maybe TRBD1 (5 bases). The CDR3 totals 15 residues. V lost 2 bases, J lost 2 bases, and 13 bases lay in between. The germline V gene encodes CDR1 GTSNPN and CDR2 SVGIG (reference sequence). CDR3 sequence (DNA): TGTGCCTGGAGTAATGCAGGGTATGGCAATCAGCCCCAGCATTTT. This encodes CAWSNAGYGNQPQHF.

The chain uses TRBV6-5 and TRBJ2-3, with TRBD2 matching over 8 bases. The CDR3 has 12 residues. Germline lookup yields CDR1 MNHEY and CDR2 SVGAGI. The V and J ends lost 6 bases and 12 bases, in that order; junction bases with no gene match: 8. The CDR3: CASSAPSGSQYF. The CDR3, as DNA: TGTGCCAGCAGCGCCCCTAGCGGGTCCCAGTATTTT.

The table lists this clone with a count of one. The chain has TRBV28 and TRBJ2-3, with 8 nucleotides matching TRBD1. The CDR3 length is 15 residues. The V gene's germline CDR1 is MDHEN and CDR2 SYDVKM. Unmatched junction bases numbered 9, after V lost 7 bases and J lost 3 bases. The CDR3 sequence: CASNSHRGRTDTQYF. The CDR3 DNA sequence: TGTGCCAGCAATTCCCACAGGGGGAGGACAGATACGCAGTATTTT.

V and J are TRBV6-2 or TRBV6-3 and TRBJ2-7, with no clear D. V dropped 2 bases and J dropped 6 bases, with 11 bases sitting between them. The germline V gene encodes CDR1 MNHEY and CDR2 SVGEGT. There are 13 residues in the CDR3. This chain's CDR3 is CASSYHEFLEQYV. CDR3 coding DNA: TGTGCCAGCAGTTACCATGAGTTTCTCGAGCAGTACGTC.

V usage is TRBV5-4 and J usage is TRBJ2-1; 8 bases are a match to TRBD2. The CDR3 extends over 15 amino acids. Trimming took 1 base from V and 6 from J; bases not matched to a gene: 6. Looked up from germline, CDR1 is SGHNT and CDR2 is YYREEE (reference sequence). CDR3 in amino acids: CASSLQRLAPNEQFF. The CDR3 DNA follows: TGTGCCAGCAGCTTGCAGAGACTAGCGCCCAATGAGCAGTTCTTC. Full variable domain (remainder filled in from reference TRBV5-4 and TRBJ2-1): ETGVTQSPTHLIKTRGQQVTLRCSSQSGHNTVSWYQQALGQGPQFIFQYYREEENGRGNFPPRFSGLQFPNYSSELNVNALELDDSALYLCASSLQRLAPNEQFFGPGTRLTVL.

CDR3 amino acids: CASSSLAGGNTGELFF. CDR3 coding DNA: TGTGCCAGCAGTTCCTTAGCGGGAGGTAACACCGGGGAGCTGTTTTTT. The chain links TRBV27 to TRBJ2-2; the match to TRBD2 covers 10 bases. The CDR3 totals 16 residues. Germline CDR1 MNHEY, CDR2 SMNVEV (reference sequence). The J segment lost 2 bases and the V segment lost 4 bases, leaving 4 bases of the junction unmatched.

J is TRBJ2-7 and V is TRBV7-6; 9 nucleotides agree with TRBD1. With 10 bases clipped from V and 5 bases from J, the junction kept 6 bases outside the gene matches. In germline, CDR1 is SGHVS, CDR2 FNYEAQ. This CDR3 contains 12 residues. The CDR3, as DNA: TGTGCCACCGGGGACAGGGTGGACGAGCAGTACTTC. This sequence encodes CATGDRVDEQYF.